The 23 T cell receptor beta chains below come from one sample, sequenced in a study of shared clonotypes between healthy human individuals. Assay: immunoSEQ multiplex PCR; the TCRdb copy retains only in-frame clones and omits some. The data contain hundreds of thousands of clones, 97% of them singletons. The sequencing sample was made of naive CD4+ T cells sorted from blood. Subset meaning: CD45RA+ positively selected. The receptors derive from a woman aged 30 to 39 in good health.

The chain couples TRBV19 to TRBJ1-5, with TRBD1 identical over 7 bases. The CDR3 length is 15 residues. Germline loops: CDR1 LNHDA, CDR2 SQIVND (reference sequence). The junction had 8 bases not matched to a gene; V was cut back by 7 bases and J by 2 bases. The CDR3 coding sequence is TGTGCCAGTACAAGAACAGGGGCTGGCAATCAGCCCCAGCATTTT. Protein sequence: CASTRTGAGNQPQHF.

The rearrangement joins TRBV18 to TRBJ2-7, with TRBD2 matching 10 bases. CDR3 length: 17 amino acids. Unmatched junction bases numbered 12, after V lost 3 bases and J lost 4 bases. Germline-derived CDR1 and CDR2 are KGHSH and LQKENI. Here the CDR3 reads CASSPLGVAGGTYEQYF. In DNA, the CDR3 is TGTGCCAGCTCACCGTTGGGGGTAGCGGGAGGCACATACGAGCAGTACTTC.

This clone was observed once. At one boundary the junction diverges from the germline segment, which might be a read error. The chain couples TRBV7-7 to TRBJ2-5; TRBD2 matches 10 bases. The closer fit of TRBJ2-7 to the DNA end suggests the J call may be wrong. From germline, CDR1 is SSHAT and CDR2 FNYEAQ (reference sequence). The CDR3 runs to 18 residues. The CDR3 loop reads CASSLAGVQGSKHYEQYF. In DNA form, the CDR3 reads TGTGCCAGCAGCCTAGCGGGAGTCCAGGGGTCAAAACACTACGAGCAGTACTTC.

The V call is TRBV7-9, the J call TRBJ1-1, with no clear D. The germline V and J ends were trimmed by 5 bases and 14 bases, with 15 bases remaining between them. The CDR3 extends over 11 amino acids. CDR1 is SEHNR and CDR2 is FQNEAQ in the germline V gene (reference sequence). CDR3 in DNA: TGTGCCAGCAGCCCCAGGAGCCAGTCATTCTTT. Translation gives CASSPRSQSFF. The variable domain in full, with the rest retrieved from reference TRBV7-9 and TRBJ1-1, is DTGVSQNPRHKITKRGQNVTFRCDPISEHNRLYWYRQTLGQGPEFLTYFQNEAQLEKSRLLSDRFSAERPKGSFSTLEIQRTEQGDSAMYLCASSPRSQSFFGQGTRLTVV.

In DNA form, the CDR3 reads TGTGCCAGTAGTAGCGGGGTGGGGGCCTACGAGCAGTACTTC. Translated, it gives CASSSGVGAYEQYF. The rearrangement uses TRBV19 and TRBJ2-7; the D gene is possibly TRBD2 (6 bases). CDR3 length equals 14 residues. CDR1 and CDR2 (germline): LNHDA, SQIVND (reference sequence). V was shortened by 4 bases and J by 2 bases, with 12 bases between the two germline ends.

The V call is TRBV7-9, the J call TRBJ1-1; D remains ambiguous. Germline CDR1 reads SEHNR; CDR2 reads FQNEAQ (reference sequence). The CDR3 consists of 17 residues. The V gene lost 0 bases and the J gene lost 0 bases, with 14 bases spanning the gap. CDR3: CASSLAIGPSMNTEAFF. For the CDR3, the DNA is TGTGCCAGCAGCTTAGCAATCGGACCGTCCATGAACACTGAAGCTTTCTTT.

The chain employs TRBV6-1 and TRBJ2-1, with 10 bases identical to TRBD2. The V and J ends lost 3 bases and 8 bases, in that order; junction bases with no gene match: 7. The CDR3 loop spans 15 amino acids. Germline CDR1 reads MNHNS; CDR2 reads SASEGT. CDR3 DNA: TGTGCCAGCAGTGATGAAGCGGGAGGGCCGGATGAGCAGTTCTTC. The encoded protein is CASSDEAGGPDEQFF.

The chain employs TRBV19 and TRBJ2-1, with TRBD2 matching over 12 bases. CDR1 and CDR2 from the germline V gene are LNHDA and SQIVND (reference sequence). CDR3 length: 17 residues. V trimming: 5 bases; J trimming: 0 bases; junction bases outside the gene matches: 5. Here the CDR3 reads CASSRLAGESSYNEQFF. The CDR3 coding sequence is TGTGCCAGTAGTCGACTAGCGGGAGAGAGCTCCTACAATGAGCAGTTCTTC.

The chain joins TRBV6-6 to TRBJ2-7, with 10 bases fitting TRBD2. The CDR3 length is 16 residues. Unmatched junction bases numbered 7, after V lost 2 bases and J lost 3 bases. Germline CDR1 is MNHNY and CDR2 is SVGAGI (reference sequence). The CDR3 nucleotides read TGTGCCAGCAGTTACCGAGCGGGAGGGTTAGTCTACGAGCAGTACTTC. Its protein product is CASSYRAGGLVYEQYF.

This sequence joins TRBV2 and TRBJ2-3, with D hard to call. V lost 6 bases, J lost 5 bases, and 9 bases lay in between. CDR3 length: 12 amino acids. Germline values: CDR1 SNHLY, CDR2 FYNNEI. CDR3 DNA: TGTGCCAGCAGGAAGGTCCTAGATACGCAGTATTTT. Protein sequence: CASRKVLDTQYF.

This chain connects TRBV7-9 to TRBJ2-2; 12 positions match TRBD2. The CDR3 is 17 amino acids. Per germline, CDR1 SEHNR and CDR2 FQNEAQ (reference sequence). V was pared by 2 bases and J by 3 bases, with 4 bases of the junction left unmatched. The CDR3 DNA follows: TGTGCCAGCAGCTTACCTAGCGGGAGGGCTGACACCGGGGAGCTGTTTTTT. This translates into CASSLPSGRADTGELFF.

This chain links TRBV6-1 with TRBJ1-5; D call uncertain. CDR3 length equals 17 residues. Germline V gene lookup returns CDR1 MNHNS and CDR2 SASEGT. The germline V and J ends were trimmed by 1 base and 0 bases, with 13 bases remaining between them. The CDR3 nucleotides are TGTGCCAGCAGTGAAGTGGGAGGGATTCATAGCAATCAGCCCCAGCATTTT. This codes for CASSEVGGIHSNQPQHF.

The J gene is TRBJ2-7, the V gene TRBV11-2; maybe TRBD1 (5 bases). Germline V CDR1 and CDR2: SGHAT, FQNNGV. The V end lost 1 base, the J end lost 2 bases, and 12 bases lay between the germline ends. The CDR3 runs 15 residues. CDR3 loop: CASSLAAGAPYEQYF. The CDR3 DNA follows: TGTGCCAGCAGCTTAGCGGCTGGGGCTCCCTACGAGCAGTACTTC.

The chain has TRBV5-6 and TRBJ1-2; 9 bases are a match to TRBD1. This CDR3 spans 12 amino acids. CDR1 SGHDT and CDR2 YYEEEE come from the germline V gene. J lost 14 bases, V lost 3 bases, and 8 bases had no gene match. The CDR3, as DNA: TGTGCCAGCAGCTGGGGGAGACAGGGGGATACCTTC. This gives the protein CASSWGRQGDTF.

The chain carries TRBV5-6 and TRBJ1-5; no clear D. The CDR3 is made up of 15 amino acids. The germline V gene has CDR1 SGHDT and CDR2 YYEEEE. V was trimmed by 1 base and J by 7 bases, leaving 15 bases between them. The chain's CDR3 is CASSLSFGSTQPQHF. CDR3 bases: TGTGCCAGCAGCTTGAGTTTTGGGAGTACCCAGCCCCAGCATTTT.

This chain uses TRBV19 with TRBJ1-2; 10 positions agree with TRBD1. V shed 5 bases, J shed 4 bases, and the junction held 4 bases outside the gene matches. Germline CDR1 is LNHDA and CDR2 is SQIVND (reference sequence). The CDR3 runs to 14 residues. CDR3 bases: TGTGCCAGTAGTCAACGGACAGGGGGCTATGGCTACACCTTC. Translating gives CASSQRTGGYGYTF.

This chain uses TRBV10-1 with TRBJ2-7; D possibly corresponds to TRBD2 (6 bases). Deletions cut 6 bases from V and 6 bases from J, with 18 bases between. The germline V gene encodes CDR1 WNHNN and CDR2 SYGVQD (reference sequence). CDR3 size: 14 residues. CDR3 in DNA: TGCGCCAGCAGGGCCAGCGGGTCATCACCCGAGCAGTACTTC. This sequence encodes CASRASGSSPEQYF.

The chain carries TRBV5-1 and TRBJ2-2; 9 nucleotides line up with TRBD2. V was clipped by 0 bases and J by 5 bases; unmatched bases: 8. The CDR3 contains 17 residues. The germline CDR1 and CDR2 sequences are SGHRS and YFSETQ. Written as DNA, the CDR3 is TGCGCCAGCAGCTTGGTCGCGGGAGGGCCGGGTACCGGGGAGCTGTTTTTT. It encodes CASSLVAGGPGTGELFF.

This chain links TRBV10-3 with TRBJ1-4, with D uncertain. Germline CDR1 and CDR2: ENHRY and SYGVKD. This CDR3 comprises 17 residues. Trimming pared 3 bases from V and 7 bases from J, leaving 21 bases between. The CDR3 nucleotides are TGTGCCATCAGTGAAAAGGACGTAGGACCGGAATCTGAAAAACTGTTTTTT. Protein: CAISEKDVGPESEKLFF.

The chain joins TRBV7-9 to TRBJ2-2; D ambiguous. Germline V gene lookup returns CDR1 SEHNR and CDR2 FQNEAQ (reference sequence). Trimming pared 5 bases from V and 5 bases from J, leaving 15 bases between. The CDR3 spans 15 residues. As DNA, the CDR3 is TGTGCCAGCAGCCCGTCGGCGATTTTAACCGGGGAGCTGTTTTTT. Protein: CASSPSAILTGELFF.

The V call is TRBV18, the J call TRBJ1-4; D uncertain. Deletions cut 4 bases from V and 3 bases from J, with 15 bases between. The V gene's germline CDR1 is KGHSH and CDR2 LQKENI. CDR3 size: 16 residues. The CDR3: CASSQQERSSNEKLFF. DNA for the CDR3: TGTGCCAGCTCACAGCAAGAGAGGAGCTCTAATGAAAAACTGTTTTTT.

This clone was detected once. V gene TRBV18 combines with J gene TRBJ2-7; 16 nucleotides align to TRBD2. Germline-derived CDR1 and CDR2 are KGHSH and LQKENI. The CDR3 is 15 residues long. V lost 5 bases to trimming and J lost 7 bases; unmatched junction nucleotides: 5. The CDR3 is CASSTGLAGGDEQYF. In DNA, the CDR3 is TGTGCCAGCTCAACGGGACTAGCGGGAGGGGATGAGCAGTACTTC.

The rearrangement joins TRBV7-9 to TRBJ1-4; 8 bases agree with TRBD1. Germline V gene data show CDR1 as SEHNR and CDR2 as FQNEAQ (reference sequence). The V gene end was trimmed by 6 bases and the J gene end by 5 bases; junction bases not matched to a gene: 5. The length of the CDR3 is 14 residues. The CDR3 DNA is TGTGCCAGCAGTCAGGGGGCGGGAAATGAAAAACTGTTTTTT. Residues: CASSQGAGNEKLFF.